This T cell receptor (beta chain) was documented in a study of beta chain features in type 1 diabetes. Study-wide results and caveats: Equally in patients and controls, shorter templates might have been favored by PCR. Type 1 diabetes patients had VDJ junctions that carried fewer insertions and more deletions.

Expressed TCRB transcripts got sequenced, as all isolated RNA was reverse transcribed. Sequencing used immunoSEQ multiplex PCR; TCRdb keeps in-frame clones, though not all of them. This sample has more than 300,000 clones, with roughly 13% found just once. A word on this clone: The antigen is undetermined.

Germline CDR1 and CDR2: GTSNPN and SVGIG (reference sequence). The trim removed 4 bases at V and 7 bases at J, leaving 13 bases unmatched. The CDR3 spans 15 residues. V gene TRBV30 combines with J gene TRBJ2-1, with TRBD2 matching over 7 bases. The sample taken for sequencing was naive CD4+ T cells from blood. The sequence came from a man between 18 and 29 years old in good health. The CDR3 bases are TGTGCCTGGAATATTGGCGGGAGAGGGGATAATGAGCAGTTCTTC. Translation gives CAWNIGGRGDNEQFF.